Each of the 32 T cell receptor beta chains below was sequenced from the same sample in a study of control samples from healthy donors and cancer patients. Sequenced by immunoSEQ multiplex PCR; TCRdb stores in-frame clones only, minus some. This table has 9,500 to 15,000 clones, more than 75% appearing once. The specimen sequenced was formalin-fixed, paraffin-embedded tissue. These receptors originate from a male donor with melanoma.

V is TRBV9 and J is TRBJ1-2; D is unresolved. The CDR3 is made up of 13 amino acids. V lost 2 bases and J 6 bases, leaving 11 bases between the germline ends. Looked up from germline, CDR1 is SGDLS and CDR2 is YYNGEE. CDR3 in amino acids: CASSVGKGHGYTF. Here the CDR3 DNA reads TGTGCCAGCAGCGTTGGTAAGGGCCATGGCTACACCTTC.

The CDR3 DNA is TGTGCCAGCAGTGAAAAGGTATTCGGCGAGCAGTACGTC. It specifies CASSEKVFGEQYV. The chain employs TRBV6-1 and TRBJ2-7; no reliable D call. Trimming cost V 2 bases and J 6 bases, with 11 bases left between them. Germline values: CDR1 MNHNS, CDR2 SASEGT. This CDR3 has 13 residues.

Only one count was recorded for this clone. V and J are TRBV6-1 and TRBJ1-4; no clear D. Trimming took 2 bases from V and 5 from J, leaving 12 bases between them. Germline values: CDR1 MNHNS, CDR2 SASEGT. The CDR3 loop spans 15 amino acids. CDR3 sequence (DNA): TGTGCCAGCAGTGAACCGGCCCTAGGGAATGAAAAACTGTTTTTT. It codes for CASSEPALGNEKLFF.

The chain is built from TRBV5-4 and TRBJ2-5; 9 bases agree with TRBD2. V was clipped by 4 bases and J by 5 bases; unmatched bases: 15. The CDR3 is 17 residues long. In germline, CDR1 is SGHNT, CDR2 YYREEE (reference sequence). CDR3: CASSPGTSRTLAETQYF. Written as DNA, the CDR3 is TGTGCCAGCAGCCCGGGGACTAGCAGGACCTTGGCGGAGACCCAGTACTTC. Full variable domain (outside the CDR3, taken from reference TRBV5-4 and TRBJ2-5): ETGVTQSPTHLIKTRGQQVTLRCSSQSGHNTVSWYQQALGQGPQFIFQYYREEENGRGNFPPRFSGLQFPNYSSELNVNALELDDSALYLCASSPGTSRTLAETQYFGPGTRLLVL.

This clone has more than one count but fewer than ten. The gene calls are TRBV7-6 and TRBJ2-2, with 8 bases that match TRBD2. The J segment lost 2 bases and the V segment lost 5 bases, leaving 4 bases of the junction unmatched. Germline assignment: CDR1 SGHVS and CDR2 FNYEAQ. CDR3 length: 15 amino acids. CDR3: CASSLSGSNTGELFF. DNA for the CDR3: TGTGCCAGCAGCCTAAGCGGGAGTAACACCGGGGAGCTGTTTTTT.

This clone was observed once. This chain joins TRBV7-9 and TRBJ1-3, with no clear D. V was shortened by 5 bases and J by 4 bases, with 9 bases between the two germline ends. Germline lookup yields CDR1 SEHNR and CDR2 FQNEAQ (reference sequence). The CDR3 sequence is 13 residues long. This CDR3 is CASSPSFGNTIYF. The CDR3 DNA reads TGTGCCAGCAGCCCGTCCTTCGGAAACACCATATATTTT.

This chain connects TRBV12-3 or TRBV12-4 to TRBJ2-3; D is uncertain. This CDR3 has 13 amino acids. V was clipped by 6 bases and J by 2 bases, with 9 bases between them. CDR3 nucleotides: TGTGCCAGCAGCCGCATTTACACAGATACGCAGTATTTT. It encodes CASSRIYTDTQYF.

The CDR3 DNA reads TGCGCCAGCAGCTTGGACGTCCCCGGGGAGCTGTTTTTT. This encodes CASSLDVPGELFF. The chain recombines TRBV5-1 with TRBJ2-2; D remains unclear. Germline assignment: CDR1 SGHRS and CDR2 YFSETQ. The CDR3 length is 13 residues. V was pared by 0 bases and J by 6 bases, with 6 bases between.

The chain links TRBV18 to TRBJ1-1; TRBD1 might be the D (6 bases). V lost 3 bases and J lost 3, with 14 bases in between. Germline values: CDR1 KGHSH, CDR2 LQKENI. This CDR3 contains 15 residues. The DNA of the CDR3 is TGTGCCAGCTCACCCCCGGGGGGGGCAGACACTGAAGCTTTCTTT. It yields the protein CASSPPGGADTEAFF.

V gene TRBV6-1 combines with J gene TRBJ2-7, with D possibly matching TRBD1 (5 bases). This CDR3 region has 15 residues. V shed 3 bases and J shed 4 bases, with 16 bases lying between them. CDR1 is MNHNS, CDR2 SASEGT, per germline. CDR3 amino acids: CASSEDKGSSYEQYF. The CDR3 DNA follows: TGTGCCAGCAGTGAGGACAAGGGGTCGTCGTACGAGCAGTACTTC.

The chain couples TRBV28 to TRBJ2-1; no clear D. Trimming pared 7 bases from V and 9 bases from J, leaving 13 bases between. The CDR3 loop spans 12 amino acids. Germline V gene lookup returns CDR1 MDHEN and CDR2 SYDVKM. DNA of the CDR3: TGTGCCAGCACCCAAGCTAGTAGTGAGCAGTTCTTC. Translated: CASTQASSEQFF.

The chain is built from TRBV6-5 and TRBJ2-1; a possible D gene is TRBD1 (7 bases). Trimming stripped 10 bases from V and 11 bases from J, with 24 bases between. Germline V gives CDR1 MNHEY, CDR2 SVGAGI. This CDR3 comprises 14 residues. The CDR3 region is CATWGEGGGNKQFF. CDR3 sequence (DNA): TGTGCCACATGGGGGGAAGGGGGCGGGAATAAGCAGTTCTTC.

In its sample, this clone was seen once. The chain is built from TRBV18 and TRBJ2-3; 8 nucleotides line up with TRBD2. With 2 bases clipped from V and 2 bases from J, the junction kept 6 bases outside the gene matches. Per the germline V gene, CDR1 is KGHSH and CDR2 is LQKENI. The CDR3 contains 16 residues. CDR3 DNA sequence: TGTGCCAGCTCACCAGTAAGCGGGAGATTCACAGATACGCAGTATTTT. This sequence encodes CASSPVSGRFTDTQYF. Complete variable domain (other parts from reference TRBV18 and TRBJ2-3): NAGVMQNPRHLVRRRGQEARLRCSPMKGHSHVYWYRQLPEEGLKFMVYLQKENIIDESGMPKERFSAEFPKEGPSILRIQQVVRGDSAAYFCASSPVSGRFTDTQYFGPGTRLTVL.

V gene TRBV7-9 combines with J gene TRBJ1-1; no firm D call. Per the germline V gene, CDR1 is SEHNR and CDR2 is FQNEAQ (reference sequence). Between the trimmed V and J ends, which lost 1 base and 3 bases, there was a span of 12 bases. This CDR3 spans 15 amino acids. The CDR3 nucleotides read TGTGCCAGCAGCTTAGTCGTTCGGGGTTACACTGAAGCTTTCTTT. Amino acids: CASSLVVRGYTEAFF.

V gene TRBV9 combines with J gene TRBJ1-1, with unresolved D. V dropped 2 bases and J dropped 0 bases, with 8 bases sitting between them. Looked up from germline, CDR1 is SGDLS and CDR2 is YYNGEE. The CDR3 loop spans 14 amino acids. The CDR3 region has the DNA TGTGCCAGCAGCGTCCAGGCCATGAACACTGAAGCTTTCTTT. Its translation: CASSVQAMNTEAFF.

This clone has a single count. This chain connects TRBV18 to TRBJ1-1; D remains unclear. The length of the CDR3 is 13 residues. Trimming stripped 2 bases from V and 7 bases from J, with 11 bases between. The V gene's germline CDR1 is KGHSH and CDR2 LQKENI. CDR3 bases: TGTGCCAGCTCACCATCAAGAACGGGTGAAGCTTTCTTT. Translation: CASSPSRTGEAFF.

This clone is categorized as medium-sized. This chain connects TRBV6-1 to TRBJ1-5; a weak D match, TRBD1 (5 bases). Germline CDR1 reads MNHNS; CDR2 reads SASEGT. The CDR3 is 16 residues long. V was shortened by 2 bases and J by 2 bases, with 13 bases between the two germline ends. In DNA form, the CDR3 reads TGTGCCAGCAGTGAATCCATAGCGGGGGGCAATCAGCCCCAGCATTTT. Translation gives CASSESIAGGNQPQHF.

V usage is TRBV10-1 and J usage is TRBJ2-5; 13 bases are a match to TRBD2. The CDR3 runs to 16 residues. V lost 3 bases and J lost 2; bases outside the gene matches: 3. Germline V lookup: CDR1 WNHNN, CDR2 SYGVQD (reference sequence). The CDR3: CASSDGLAGEQETQYF. The CDR3 DNA reads TGCGCCAGCAGTGACGGACTAGCGGGAGAACAAGAGACCCAGTACTTC.

V and J are TRBV6-2 or TRBV6-3 and TRBJ2-7, with D perhaps being TRBD1 or TRBD2 (5 bases each). The germline CDR1 and CDR2 sequences are MNHEY and SVGEGT. Trimming pared 6 bases from V and 5 bases from J, leaving 14 bases between. This CDR3 is built from 13 residues. The CDR3 protein is CASSRNGAHEQYV. CDR3 nucleotide sequence: TGTGCCAGCAGCCGAAACGGGGCTCACGAGCAGTACGTC.

The chain joins TRBV15 to TRBJ2-7, with D perhaps matching TRBD1 (5 bases). CDR1 LNHNV and CDR2 YYDKDF come from the germline V gene (reference sequence). The CDR3 has 16 amino acids. V shed 0 bases and J shed 0 bases, with 12 bases lying between them. CDR3 residues: CATSRDWGRSSYEQYF. CDR3 coding DNA: TGTGCCACCAGCAGAGATTGGGGCAGGAGCTCCTACGAGCAGTACTTC.

About this clone: One junction end disagrees with the germline gene, perhaps due to a read error. The chain employs TRBV27 and TRBJ1-4; tentative D call: TRBD1 (5 bases). The CDR3 consists of 13 residues. Looked up from germline, CDR1 is MNHEY and CDR2 is SMNVEV (reference sequence). The CDR3 region is CANSLSGYEKLFF. DNA of the CDR3: TGTGCCAACAGTTTATCAGGGTATGAAAAACTGTTTTTT.

The rearrangement links TRBV13 to TRBJ2-7, with 11 bases that match TRBD2. V lost 5 bases, J lost 4 bases, and 4 bases stayed unmatched. Germline assignment: CDR1 PRHDT and CDR2 FYEKMQ (reference sequence). The CDR3 is made up of 14 amino acids. CDR3 sequence (DNA): TGTGCCAGCAGCCATACTAGCGGGAGTTACGAGCAGTACTTC. Translation: CASSHTSGSYEQYF.

This chain links TRBV6-5 with TRBJ1-2, with 7 positions matching TRBD1. V shed 6 bases, J shed 4 bases, and the junction held 11 bases outside the gene matches. The CDR3 covers 15 residues. CDR1 and CDR2 from the germline V gene are MNHEY and SVGAGI. The CDR3 reads CASSLQGYWVYGYTF. The CDR3 DNA reads TGTGCCAGCAGCCTACAGGGGTATTGGGTCTATGGCTACACCTTC.

This clone was seen only once. The CDR3 coding sequence is TGTGCCACCAGTGATTTAGGGGGCCTCGACAGGGTACGGCTCTACGAGCAGTACTTC. Its protein is CATSDLGGLDRVRLYEQYF. The chain couples TRBV24-1 to TRBJ2-7, with TRBD1 matching 7 bases. The V gene end was trimmed by 1 base and the J gene end by 3 bases; junction bases not matched to a gene: 17. The CDR3 sequence is 19 residues long. Germline lookup yields CDR1 KGHDR and CDR2 SFDVKD.

V usage is TRBV19 and J usage is TRBJ1-1; 7 bases map to TRBD1. CDR1 is LNHDA and CDR2 is SQIVND in the germline V gene (reference sequence). Trimming cost V 5 bases and J 5 bases; bases outside gene matches: 8. The CDR3 is 14 residues long. This CDR3 reads CASSEDRLGTEAFF. CDR3 bases: TGTGCCAGTAGTGAGGACAGGTTGGGGACTGAAGCTTTCTTT. The full variable domain, completed using reference TRBV19 and TRBJ1-1, is DGGITQSPKYLFRKEGQNVTLSCEQNLNHDAMYWYRQDPGQGLRLIYYSQIVNDFQKGDIAEGYSVSREKKESFPLTVTSAQKNPTAFYLCASSEDRLGTEAFFGQGTRLTVV.

The chain links TRBV29-1 to TRBJ2-6; no clear D gene. Deletions cut 4 bases from V and 2 bases from J, with 6 bases between. Germline V gene data show CDR1 as SQVTM and CDR2 as ANQGSEA. The CDR3 spans 13 residues. CDR3 region: CSVGLAGANVLTF. The DNA of the CDR3 is TGCAGCGTTGGCCTAGCTGGGGCCAACGTCCTGACTTTC. Full variable domain (remainder filled in from reference TRBV29-1 and TRBJ2-6): SAVISQKPSRDICQRGTSLTIQCQVDSQVTMMFWYRQQPGQSLTLIATANQGSEATYESGFVIDKFPISRPNLTFSTLTVSNMSPEDSSIYLCSVGLAGANVLTFGAGSRLTVL.

This clone was seen more than once but under ten times. This rearrangement joins TRBV27 to TRBJ1-5, with no clear D. The germline gives CDR1 MNHEY, CDR2 SMNVEV (reference sequence). V was pared by 6 bases and J by 6 bases, with 12 bases between. The CDR3 is 13 amino acids. CDR3 coding DNA: TGTGCCAGCAGCTCAATAGGTGGTCAGCCCCAGCATTTT. Amino acid sequence: CASSSIGGQPQHF.

The chain employs TRBV10-2 and TRBJ2-2, with unresolved D. The CDR3 is 12 residues long. Looked up from germline, CDR1 is WSHSY and CDR2 is SAAADI. V shed 2 bases and J shed 7 bases, with 5 bases lying between them. CDR3 nucleotides: TGCGCCAGCAGTGAGACCGTCGGGGAGCTGTTTTTT. Translating it yields CASSETVGELFF.

The V call is TRBV27, the J call TRBJ2-3; D is undetermined. Germline lookup yields CDR1 MNHEY and CDR2 SMNVEV (reference sequence). With 5 bases removed from V and 2 bases from J, the gap between germline ends came to 5 bases. This CDR3 region has 12 residues. CDR3 nucleotide sequence: TGTGCCAGCAGTCCGCCCACAGATACGCAGTATTTT. This codes for CASSPPTDTQYF.

The gene calls are TRBV29-1 and TRBJ2-1, with D unresolved. Germline CDR1 is SQVTM and CDR2 is ANQGSEA. CDR3 length equals 11 residues. Trimming took 2 bases from V and 11 from J, leaving 10 bases between them. The CDR3 DNA sequence: TGCAGCGTTGAAAAAGGGCCACAGCAGTTCTTC. Residues: CSVEKGPQQFF.

The chain couples TRBV27 to TRBJ2-2, with no clear D. The CDR3 contains 15 residues. Between the trimmed V and J ends, which lost 0 bases and 5 bases, there was a span of 10 bases. Per germline, CDR1 MNHEY and CDR2 SMNVEV (reference sequence). The CDR3 is CASSLSSWVTGELFF. CDR3 nucleotide sequence: TGTGCCAGCAGTTTATCGAGTTGGGTTACCGGGGAGCTGTTTTTT.

The rearrangement links TRBV18 to TRBJ2-3; D is possibly TRBD2 (6 bases). Trimming removed 4 bases from V and 0 bases from J, with 11 bases in between. Germline V lookup: CDR1 KGHSH, CDR2 LQKENI. The CDR3 totals 15 residues. CDR3 DNA sequence: TGTGCCAGCTCACGGGACTTCTTAAGCACAGATACGCAGTATTTT. It codes for CASSRDFLSTDTQYF.